The 9 T cell receptor beta chains reported below all come from one sample, sequenced in a study of Graves' ophthalmopathy and Graves' hyperthyroidism. Researchers took RNA transcripts and amplified TCR beta CDR3 regions from them. After a first-round RT-PCR with HTBI primers, a second-round multiplex PCR was run. Using its own MiXCR run on the multiplex PCR reads, TCRdb lists one record per CDR3 protein. The table includes roughly 400,000 distinct CDR3 sequences, 17% detected once. Sequencing was carried out using peripheral blood. The receptors derive from an adult woman with stable Graves' hyperthyroidism.

This chain links TRBV11-2 with TRBJ2-6; D not certain. Trimming pared 7 bases from V and 0 bases from J, leaving 13 bases between. The CDR3 spans 16 residues. Germline V CDR1 and CDR2: SGHAT, FQNNGV. CDR3: CASTKNKYSGANVLTF. As DNA, the CDR3 is TGTGCCAGCACAAAGAATAAATACTCTGGGGCCAACGTCCTGACTTTC.

This clonotype was detected a few times. The CDR3 DNA follows: TGTGCCAGCAGCTTCCGATACCTGACAGGGGGGGTATTGGTCCAGCCCCAGCATTTT. Its translation is CASSFRYLTGGVLVQPQHF. J is TRBJ1-5 and V is TRBV5-4, with 9 bases identical to TRBD1. Germline CDR1 SGHNT, CDR2 YYREEE (reference sequence). There are 19 residues in the CDR3. The trim removed 2 bases at V and 7 bases at J, leaving 19 bases unmatched. Combining the CDR3 with reference TRBV5-4 and TRBJ1-5 gives the whole variable domain ETGVTQSPTHLIKTRGQQVTLRCSSQSGHNTVSWYQQALGQGPQFIFQYYREEENGRGNFPPRFSGLQFPNYSSELNVNALELDDSALYLCASSFRYLTGGVLVQPQHFGDGTRLSIL.

This clonotype showed up many times. The chain recombines TRBV6-4 with TRBJ2-2; the D is unclear. V was pared by 2 bases and J by 7 bases, with 11 bases between. Per the germline V gene, CDR1 is MRHNA and CDR2 is SNTAGT. The CDR3 has 14 amino acids. CDR3 sequence: CASSDGDEGGELFF. In DNA, the CDR3 is TGTGCCAGCAGTGACGGGGATGAAGGCGGGGAGCTGTTTTTT.

In this sample, this clonotype turned up a few times. This sequence joins TRBV27 and TRBJ1-6; D might be TRBD1 (6 bases). There are 15 residues in the CDR3. Between the trimmed V and J ends, which lost 8 bases and 4 bases, there was a span of 15 bases. Germline CDR1 reads MNHEY; CDR2 reads SMNVEV (reference sequence). CDR3 loop: CASHKGGAYNSPLHF. CDR3 bases: TGTGCCAGCCATAAGGGGGGGGCTTATAATTCACCCCTCCACTTT.

This clonotype was picked up many times. The chain couples TRBV5-1 to TRBJ2-4, with 7 bases identical to TRBD2. Germline V gene lookup returns CDR1 SGHRS and CDR2 YFSETQ. CDR3 size: 16 residues. After removal of 4 bases from V and 0 bases from J, the junction contained 7 bases not matched to a gene. The CDR3 nucleotides read TGCGCCAGCAGCCCGGGGAGCGGGATAGCCAAAAACATTCAGTACTTC. Translated, it gives CASSPGSGIAKNIQYF.

There are many counts of this clonotype. The chain employs TRBV5-1 and TRBJ2-3; a possible D gene is TRBD2 (6 bases). Looked up from germline, CDR1 is SGHRS and CDR2 is YFSETQ. There are 15 residues in the CDR3. Trimming removed 4 bases from V and 1 base from J, with 13 bases in between. Written as DNA, the CDR3 is TGCGCCAGCAGCACGGGGGACGGGGGCACAGATACGCAGTATTTT. As protein: CASSTGDGGTDTQYF.

This clonotype was seen many times. This sequence joins TRBV28 and TRBJ2-7; TRBD1 or TRBD2 may be the D gene (5 bases each). This CDR3 has 15 amino acids. The V end was cut by 4 bases, the J end by 0 bases, with 13 bases between. Germline CDR1 reads MDHEN; CDR2 reads SYDVKM. The CDR3 is CASSSPGRSSYEQYF. The CDR3 nucleotides are TGTGCCAGCAGTTCCCCGGGACGGAGCTCCTACGAGCAGTACTTC.

This clonotype was detected only a few times. The DNA of the CDR3 is TGCGCCAGCAGCTTGGCCGGGGGGTCCTCCGCTGGCTACACCTTC. This encodes CASSLAGGSSAGYTF. This sequence joins TRBV5-1 and TRBJ1-2; D perhaps matches TRBD1 (5 bases). The CDR3 loop spans 15 amino acids. CDR1 is SGHRS and CDR2 is YFSETQ in the germline V gene. V lost 0 bases and J 7 bases, leaving 16 bases between the germline ends.

The chain recombines TRBV19 with TRBJ1-2, with 7 bases aligning to TRBD1. The V gene end was trimmed by 6 bases and the J gene end by 4 bases; junction bases not matched to a gene: 11. Germline-derived CDR1 and CDR2 are LNHDA and SQIVND (reference sequence). The CDR3 covers 15 residues. This CDR3 is CASRTGEQGTYGYTF. CDR3 sequence (DNA): TGTGCCAGTAGGACGGGGGAACAGGGGACCTATGGCTACACCTTC. Full variable domain (rest looked up from reference TRBV19 and TRBJ1-2): DGGITQSPKYLFRKEGQNVTLSCEQNLNHDAMYWYRQDPGQGLRLIYYSQIVNDFQKGDIAEGYSVSREKKESFPLTVTSAQKNPTAFYLCASRTGEQGTYGYTFGSGTRLTVV.